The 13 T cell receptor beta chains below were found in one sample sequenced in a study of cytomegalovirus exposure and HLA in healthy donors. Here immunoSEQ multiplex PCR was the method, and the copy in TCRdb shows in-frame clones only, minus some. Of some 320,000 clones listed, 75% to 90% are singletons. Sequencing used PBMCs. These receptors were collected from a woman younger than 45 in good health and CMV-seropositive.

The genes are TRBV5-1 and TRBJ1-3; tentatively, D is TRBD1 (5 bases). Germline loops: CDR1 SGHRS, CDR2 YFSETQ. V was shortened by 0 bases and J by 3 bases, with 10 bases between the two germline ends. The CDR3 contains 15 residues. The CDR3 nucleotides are TGCGCCAGCAGCTTGGCCCCAGGGCTTGGAAACACCATATATTTT. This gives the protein CASSLAPGLGNTIYF.

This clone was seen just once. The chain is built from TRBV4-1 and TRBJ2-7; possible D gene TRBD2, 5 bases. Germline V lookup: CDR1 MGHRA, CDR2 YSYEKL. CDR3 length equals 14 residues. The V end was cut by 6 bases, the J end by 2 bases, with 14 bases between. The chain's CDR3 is CASSQPGVAYEQYF. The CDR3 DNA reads TGCGCCAGCAGTCAGCCCGGGGTCGCCTACGAGCAGTACTTC.

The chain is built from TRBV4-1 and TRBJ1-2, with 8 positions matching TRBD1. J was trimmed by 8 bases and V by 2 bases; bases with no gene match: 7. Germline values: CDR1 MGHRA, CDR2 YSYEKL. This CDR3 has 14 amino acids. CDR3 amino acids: CASSQLGQGRGYTF. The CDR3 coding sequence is TGCGCCAGCAGCCAACTCGGACAGGGAAGAGGCTACACCTTC.

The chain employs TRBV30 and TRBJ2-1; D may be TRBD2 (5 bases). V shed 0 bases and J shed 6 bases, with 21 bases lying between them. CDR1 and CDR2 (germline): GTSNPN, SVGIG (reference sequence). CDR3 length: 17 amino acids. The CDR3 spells CAWSVNSGARKGNEQFF. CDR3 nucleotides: TGTGCCTGGAGTGTAAACAGCGGAGCGAGGAAAGGCAATGAGCAGTTCTTC.

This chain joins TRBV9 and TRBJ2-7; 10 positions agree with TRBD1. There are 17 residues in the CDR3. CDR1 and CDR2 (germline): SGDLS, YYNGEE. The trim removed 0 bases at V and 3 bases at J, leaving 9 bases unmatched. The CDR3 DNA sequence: TGTGCCAGCAGCGTAGGGGGGACAGGGGCTGGAAACTACGAGCAGTACTTC. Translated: CASSVGGTGAGNYEQYF.

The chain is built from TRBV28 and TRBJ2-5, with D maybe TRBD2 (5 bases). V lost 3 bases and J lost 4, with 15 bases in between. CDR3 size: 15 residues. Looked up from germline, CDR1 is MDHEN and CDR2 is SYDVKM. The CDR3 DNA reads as TGTGCCAGCAGTTTCGGGGAAAGTCGGGGAGAGACCCAGTACTTC. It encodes CASSFGESRGETQYF.

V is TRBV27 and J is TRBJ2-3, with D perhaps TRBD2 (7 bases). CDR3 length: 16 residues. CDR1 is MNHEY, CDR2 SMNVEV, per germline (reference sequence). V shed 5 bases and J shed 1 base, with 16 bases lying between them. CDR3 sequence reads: CASSLGRGGGTDTQYF. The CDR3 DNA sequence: TGTGCCAGCAGTCTGGGCAGGGGAGGGGGCACAGATACGCAGTATTTT.

The CDR3 sequence is CASSLIGTSGQETQYF. The CDR3 coding sequence is TGCGCCAGCAGCTTGATTGGGACTAGCGGCCAAGAGACCCAGTACTTC. This sequence joins TRBV5-1 and TRBJ2-5; 11 bases are shared with TRBD2. From germline, CDR1 is SGHRS and CDR2 YFSETQ. J was trimmed by 1 base and V by 1 base; bases with no gene match: 3. The CDR3 has 16 residues.

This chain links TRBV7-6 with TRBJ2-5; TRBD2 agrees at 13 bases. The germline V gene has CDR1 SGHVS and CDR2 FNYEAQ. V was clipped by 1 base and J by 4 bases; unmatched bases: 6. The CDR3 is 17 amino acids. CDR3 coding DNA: TGTGCCAGCAGCTTAGGGACTAGCGGGAGACGGGGAGAGACCCAGTACTTC. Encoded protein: CASSLGTSGRRGETQYF.

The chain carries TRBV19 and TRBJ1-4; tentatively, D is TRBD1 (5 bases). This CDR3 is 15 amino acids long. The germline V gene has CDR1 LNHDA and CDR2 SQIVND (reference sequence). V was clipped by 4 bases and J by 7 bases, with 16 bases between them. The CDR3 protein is CASSNQGGVGEKLFF. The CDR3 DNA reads TGTGCCAGTAGTAACCAGGGAGGGGTAGGTGAAAAACTGTTTTTT.

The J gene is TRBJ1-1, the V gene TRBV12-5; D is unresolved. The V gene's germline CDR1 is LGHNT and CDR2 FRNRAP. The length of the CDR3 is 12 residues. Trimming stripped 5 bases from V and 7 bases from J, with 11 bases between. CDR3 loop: CASGIGRGEAFF. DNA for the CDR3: TGTGCTAGTGGTATTGGACGGGGTGAAGCTTTCTTT.

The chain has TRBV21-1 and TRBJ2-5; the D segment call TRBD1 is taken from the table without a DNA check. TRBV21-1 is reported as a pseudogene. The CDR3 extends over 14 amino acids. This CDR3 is CASRGTVCEETQYF. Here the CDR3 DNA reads TGTGCCAGCAGGGGGACAGTTTGCGAGGAGACCCAGTACTTC.

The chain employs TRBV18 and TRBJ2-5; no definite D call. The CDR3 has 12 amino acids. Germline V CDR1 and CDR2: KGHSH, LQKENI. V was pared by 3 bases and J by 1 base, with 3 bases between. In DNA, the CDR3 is TGTGCCAGCTCACCCACCCAAGAGACCCAGTACTTC. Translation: CASSPTQETQYF.